The sequence of this TCR beta chain was determined in a study of cytomegalovirus exposure and HLA in healthy donors. Study-level background: From about 200 million T cells, an earlier analysis saw approximately 110 million unique TCR beta sequences.

In this sample, this clone turned up a few times. Primers included in the PCR were 60 Vbeta and 13 Jbeta primers. Using immunoSEQ multiplex PCR, the repertoire was profiled, and TCRdb retains in-frame clones only, with some absent. The sample has under 200,000 clones, about four fifths seen once. Sequencing input: PBMCs. The TCR sequence derives from a boy younger than 18 in good health and CMV-seronegative.

Written as DNA, the CDR3 is TGTGCCAGCAGCGTGTGGGGACACCTAAACTATGGCTACACCTTC. This encodes CASSVWGHLNYGYTF. The chain couples TRBV9 to TRBJ1-2; D might be TRBD1 (6 bases). V lost 2 bases to trimming and J lost 2 bases, with 13 bases between them. This CDR3 is built from 15 residues. The germline CDR1 and CDR2 sequences are SGDLS and YYNGEE. Full variable domain (rest looked up from reference TRBV9 and TRBJ1-2): DSGVTQTPKHLITATGQRVTLRCSPRSGDLSVYWYQQSLDQGLQFLIQYYNGEERAKGNILERFSAQQFPDLHSELNLSSLELGDSALYFCASSVWGHLNYGYTFGSGTRLTVV.